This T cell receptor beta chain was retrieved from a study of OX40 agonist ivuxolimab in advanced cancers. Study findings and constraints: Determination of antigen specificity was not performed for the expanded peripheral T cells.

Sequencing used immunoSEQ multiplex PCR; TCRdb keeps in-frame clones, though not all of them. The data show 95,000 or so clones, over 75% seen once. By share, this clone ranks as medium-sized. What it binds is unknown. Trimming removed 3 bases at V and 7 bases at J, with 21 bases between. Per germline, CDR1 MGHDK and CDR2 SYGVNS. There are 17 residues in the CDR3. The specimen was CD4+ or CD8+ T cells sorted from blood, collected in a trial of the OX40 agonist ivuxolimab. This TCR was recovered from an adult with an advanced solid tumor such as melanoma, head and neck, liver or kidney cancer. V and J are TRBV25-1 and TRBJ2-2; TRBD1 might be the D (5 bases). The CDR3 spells CASSEELERGADGELFF. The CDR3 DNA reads TGTGCCAGCAGTGAGGAGTTGGAAAGGGGCGCGGACGGGGAGCTGTTTTTT. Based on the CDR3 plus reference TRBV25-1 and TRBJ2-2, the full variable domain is EADIYQTPRYLVIGTGKKITLECSQTMGHDKMYWYQQDPGMELHLIHYSYGVNSTEKGDLSSESTVSRIRTEHFPLTLESARPSHTSQYLCASSEELERGADGELFFGEGSRLTVL.